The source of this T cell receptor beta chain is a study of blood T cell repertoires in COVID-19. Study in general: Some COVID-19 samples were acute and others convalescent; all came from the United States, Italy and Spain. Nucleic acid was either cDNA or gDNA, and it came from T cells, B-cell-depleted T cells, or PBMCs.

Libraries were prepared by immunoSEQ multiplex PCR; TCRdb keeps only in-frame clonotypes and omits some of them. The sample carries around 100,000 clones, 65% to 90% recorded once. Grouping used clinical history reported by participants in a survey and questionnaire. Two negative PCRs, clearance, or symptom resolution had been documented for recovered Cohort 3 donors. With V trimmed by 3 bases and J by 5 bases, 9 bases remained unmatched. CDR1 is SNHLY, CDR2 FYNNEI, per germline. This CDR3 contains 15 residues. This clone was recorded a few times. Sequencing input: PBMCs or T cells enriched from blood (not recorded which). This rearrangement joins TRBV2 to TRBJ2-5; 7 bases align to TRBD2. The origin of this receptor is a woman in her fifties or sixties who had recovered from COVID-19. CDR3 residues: CASSDRLAESETQYF. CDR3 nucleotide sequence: TGTGCCAGCAGTGATCGTCTAGCGGAAAGTGAGACCCAGTACTTC.